These 8 T cell receptor beta chains originate from one sample sequenced in a study of T cell responses to AZD1222 COVID-19 vaccine. Sequencing used immunoSEQ multiplex PCR; TCRdb keeps in-frame clones, though not all of them. The repertoire has about 170,000 clones, about 83% of them found once; the top ten carry around 1%. Sequencing was performed on peripheral blood, taken 28 days after the second AZD1222 dose. These receptors all come from an adult who received the AZD1222 COVID-19 vaccine.

The rearrangement joins TRBV7-9 to TRBJ2-7; D is unclear. Deletions cut 5 bases from V and 0 bases from J, with 8 bases between. The CDR3 covers 13 residues. CDR1 and CDR2 from the germline V gene are SEHNR and FQNEAQ (reference sequence). The CDR3 nucleotides are TGTGCCAGCAGCGGAGCGAGCTCCTACGAGCAGTACTTC. It codes for CASSGASSYEQYF.

The V gene is TRBV7-2, the J gene TRBJ2-5; D is ambiguous. The CDR3 spans 13 residues. V lost 1 base and J lost 2, with 5 bases in between. In germline, CDR1 is SGHTA, CDR2 FQGNSA. CDR3 residues: CASSLVYQETQYF. Here the CDR3 DNA reads TGTGCCAGCAGCTTAGTCTATCAAGAGACCCAGTACTTC. The full variable domain, rest sourced from reference TRBV7-2 and TRBJ2-5, is GAGVSQSPSNKVTEKGKDVELRCDPISGHTALYWYRQSLGQGLEFLIYFQGNSAPDKSGLPSDRFSAERTGGSVSTLTIQRTQQEDSAVYLCASSLVYQETQYFGPGTRLLVL.

This clone has just a few counts. This chain connects TRBV7-2 to TRBJ2-5; D unclear. Trimming cost V 4 bases and J 2 bases, with 5 bases left between them. From germline, CDR1 is SGHTA and CDR2 FQGNSA. The CDR3 covers 12 residues. CDR3: CASSSLQETQYF. The CDR3 region has the DNA TGTGCCAGCAGCTCGCTACAAGAGACCCAGTACTTC. Together with reference TRBV7-2 and TRBJ2-5, the CDR3 gives the full variable domain: GAGVSQSPSNKVTEKGKDVELRCDPISGHTALYWYRQSLGQGLEFLIYFQGNSAPDKSGLPSDRFSAERTGGSVSTLTIQRTQQEDSAVYLCASSSLQETQYFGPGTRLLVL.

This clone was detected once. V is TRBV3-1 (or the pseudogene TRBV3-2) and J is TRBJ1-1, with TRBD1 matching 11 bases. Trimming at V came to 2 bases and at J to 4 bases, leaving 6 bases not matched to a gene. Germline V gene sequence: CDR1 LGHDT, CDR2 YNNKEL (reference sequence). The CDR3 is 16 residues long. CDR3 region: CASSQTGTGGITEAFF. In DNA, the CDR3 is TGTGCCAGCAGCCAAACCGGGACAGGGGGAATCACTGAAGCTTTCTTT.

The gene calls are TRBV6-4 and TRBJ2-3; TRBD2 agrees at 9 bases. The CDR3 runs to 16 residues. Germline CDR1 reads MRHNA; CDR2 reads SNTAGT. The junction had 3 bases not matched to a gene; V was cut back by 1 base and J by 1 base. The DNA of the CDR3 is TGTGCCAGCAGTGACTGGGCTAGCGGGGGCACAGATACGCAGTATTTT. Translation: CASSDWASGGTDTQYF.

The J gene is TRBJ1-1, the V gene TRBV5-1; no firm D call. Germline CDR1 reads SGHRS; CDR2 reads YFSETQ. The CDR3 covers 15 residues. V lost 4 bases and J lost 5, with 18 bases in between. For the CDR3, the DNA is TGCGCCAGCAGCATGGGTGGGTTCTTGGGGACTGAAGCTTTCTTT. Translation: CASSMGGFLGTEAFF.

J is TRBJ1-2 and V is TRBV7-9; 10 bases agree with TRBD1. Unmatched junction bases numbered 11, after V lost 8 bases and J lost 8 bases. Germline CDR1 reads SEHNR; CDR2 reads FQNEAQ (reference sequence). The CDR3 extends over 14 amino acids. The CDR3 sequence: CASSTGTGAGGYTF. DNA for the CDR3: TGTGCCAGCTCTACCGGGACAGGGGCTGGCGGCTACACCTTC.

The rearrangement links TRBV10-2 to TRBJ2-5; 8 nucleotides align to TRBD2. The CDR3 is 16 residues long. The J segment lost 5 bases and the V segment lost 1 base, leaving 9 bases of the junction unmatched. The germline V gene has CDR1 WSHSY and CDR2 SAAADI. CDR3 region: CASSELDGGAGETQYF. The CDR3 nucleotides read TGCGCCAGCAGTGAGTTGGACGGGGGGGCGGGTGAGACCCAGTACTTC.